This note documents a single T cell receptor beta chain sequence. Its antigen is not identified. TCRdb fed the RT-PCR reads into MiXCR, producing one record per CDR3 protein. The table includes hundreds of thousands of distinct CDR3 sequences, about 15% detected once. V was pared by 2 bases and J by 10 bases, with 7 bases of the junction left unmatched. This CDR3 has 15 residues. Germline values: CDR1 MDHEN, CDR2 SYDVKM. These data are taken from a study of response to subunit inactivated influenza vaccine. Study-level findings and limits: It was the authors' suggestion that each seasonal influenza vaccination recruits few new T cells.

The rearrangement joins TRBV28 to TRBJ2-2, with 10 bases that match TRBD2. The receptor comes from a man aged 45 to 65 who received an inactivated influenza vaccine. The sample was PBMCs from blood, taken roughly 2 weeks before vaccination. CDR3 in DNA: TGTGCCAGCAGTTTAATCCGGACTAGCGGCGCGGAGCTGTTTTTT. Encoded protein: CASSLIRTSGAELFF.